Shown below are 15 T cell receptor beta chains from a single sample sequenced in a study of cytomegalovirus exposure and HLA in healthy donors. Libraries were prepared by immunoSEQ multiplex PCR; TCRdb keeps only in-frame clonotypes and omits some of them. This table holds approximately 130,000 clones, approximately 81% found once. Material for sequencing was PBMCs. These receptors were obtained from a woman between 25 and 40 years old in good health and CMV-seronegative.

Here the CDR3 reads CASSLVRNTEAFF. CDR3 nucleotides: TGTGCCAGCAGCTTAGTGAGGAACACTGAAGCTTTCTTT. The V gene is TRBV11-3, the J gene TRBJ1-1, with D uncertain. Trimming removed 1 base from V and 1 base from J, with 4 bases in between. The CDR3 is made up of 13 amino acids. Germline CDR1 and CDR2: SGHNT and YENEEA. Based on the CDR3 plus reference TRBV11-3 and TRBJ1-1, the full variable domain is EAGVVQSPRYKIIEKKQPVAFWCNPISGHNTLYWYLQNLGQGPELLIRYENEEAVDDSQLPKDRFSAERLKGVDSTLKIQPAELGDSAVYLCASSLVRNTEAFFGQGTRLTVV.

The chain uses TRBV7-2 and TRBJ2-3; possible D gene TRBD2, 6 bases. Germline lookup yields CDR1 SGHTA and CDR2 FQGNSA. The CDR3 runs 16 residues. The ends were cut back, 5 bases at V and 7 bases at J, with 22 bases in the middle. The DNA of the CDR3 is TGTGCCAGCAGCCCAGGGTGGGTCGCGGGGCGGAATACGCAGTATTTT. Amino acid sequence: CASSPGWVAGRNTQYF. The variable domain in full, completed from reference TRBV7-2 and TRBJ2-3, reads GAGVSQSPSNKVTEKGKDVELRCDPISGHTALYWYRQSLGQGLEFLIYFQGNSAPDKSGLPSDRFSAERTGGSVSTLTIQRTQQEDSAVYLCASSPGWVAGRNTQYFGPGTRLTVL.

CDR3 protein: CASSVGEGVTTDTQYF. In nucleotides, the CDR3 is TGTGCCAGCAGCGTAGGGGAGGGGGTCACCACAGATACGCAGTATTTT. The gene calls are TRBV9 and TRBJ2-3, with D possibly TRBD2 on 7 matching bases. Germline CDR1 reads SGDLS; CDR2 reads YYNGEE. The CDR3 is 16 residues long. Trimming cost V 0 bases and J 2 bases, with 13 bases left between them.

The rearrangement joins TRBV20-1 to TRBJ2-3; TRBD2 agrees at 7 bases. This CDR3 contains 11 residues. Per germline, CDR1 DFQATT and CDR2 SNEGSKA (reference sequence). The V gene end was trimmed by 5 bases and the J gene end by 9 bases; junction bases not matched to a gene: 5. The CDR3, as DNA: TGCAGTGCTGGGTCGCGGGAGACGCAGTATTTT. Its protein product is CSAGSRETQYF.

The genes are TRBV9 and TRBJ1-4; 8 bases agree with TRBD1. This CDR3 comprises 15 residues. V trimming: 0 bases; J trimming: 8 bases; junction bases outside the gene matches: 6. The germline gives CDR1 SGDLS, CDR2 YYNGEE. CDR3 nucleotide sequence: TGTGCCAGCAGCGTAGGAGGACAGGGTGGCGAAAAACTGTTTTTT. Translated, it gives CASSVGGQGGEKLFF.

The rearrangement joins TRBV30 to TRBJ2-2; 12 bases agree with TRBD1. Germline CDR1 GTSNPN, CDR2 SVGIG (reference sequence). With V trimmed by 3 bases and J by 4 bases, 6 bases remained unmatched. The length of the CDR3 is 16 residues. The CDR3 sequence is CAWRGTGGGGTGELFF. For the CDR3, the DNA is TGTGCCTGGAGGGGGACAGGGGGCGGCGGCACCGGGGAGCTGTTTTTT.

The V call is TRBV7-3, the J call TRBJ1-1, with D possibly being TRBD1 (6 bases). Germline CDR1 and CDR2: SGHTA and FQGTGA. The CDR3 sequence is 13 residues long. V was trimmed by 6 bases and J by 2 bases, leaving 10 bases between them. The CDR3 protein is CASSQQGNTEAFF. As DNA, the CDR3 is TGTGCCAGCAGTCAACAGGGAAACACTGAAGCTTTCTTT.

J is TRBJ2-3 and V is TRBV10-3; 9 nucleotides match TRBD1. J gave up 0 bases and V 4 bases, and 8 bases lay outside the gene matches. The CDR3 totals 17 residues. Germline CDR1 ENHRY, CDR2 SYGVKD. CDR3 coding DNA: TGTGCCATCAGTGGAGGTGGGACAGGGTTAAGCACAGATACGCAGTATTTT. This sequence encodes CAISGGGTGLSTDTQYF.

V gene TRBV2 combines with J gene TRBJ1-2; TRBD1 matches 8 bases. With V trimmed by 7 bases and J by 7 bases, 8 bases remained unmatched. This CDR3 comprises 13 residues. Germline CDR1 and CDR2: SNHLY and FYNNEI. The CDR3 DNA sequence: TGTGCCAGCAAGGGGGTTACAGGGGGTGGCTACACCTTC. It encodes CASKGVTGGGYTF.

This rearrangement joins TRBV27 to TRBJ2-4, with 10 bases identical to TRBD1. The CDR3 is 16 residues long. Germline CDR1 reads MNHEY; CDR2 reads SMNVEV (reference sequence). V trimming: 6 bases; J trimming: 3 bases; junction bases outside the gene matches: 8. CDR3 loop: CASSPTGGADKNIQYF. The CDR3 DNA is TGTGCCAGCAGCCCGACAGGGGGCGCTGACAAAAACATTCAGTACTTC.

The chain has TRBV2 and TRBJ1-6; 8 positions match TRBD1. The CDR3 runs to 16 residues. V gave up 2 bases and J gave up 5 bases; unmatched junction bases: 5. Germline lookup yields CDR1 SNHLY and CDR2 FYNNEI. CDR3: CASSEMRTGNNSPLHF. CDR3 coding DNA: TGTGCCAGCAGTGAAATGAGGACAGGGAATAATTCACCCCTCCACTTT.

This clone has just one count. This sequence joins TRBV6-1 and TRBJ2-3; TRBD1 matches 7 bases. The CDR3 is made up of 13 amino acids. Germline lookup yields CDR1 MNHNS and CDR2 SASEGT. Trimming at V came to 1 base and at J to 6 bases, leaving 1 base not matched to a gene. CDR3 residues: CASSEEGADTQYF. The CDR3 coding sequence is TGTGCCAGCAGTGAAGAGGGGGCTGATACGCAGTATTTT.

This clone was seen once. The chain joins TRBV9 to TRBJ1-1; D is uncertain. Germline CDR1 SGDLS, CDR2 YYNGEE. CDR3 length equals 15 residues. Trimming shortened V by 0 bases and J by 0 bases, and 9 bases separated the two germline ends. CDR3 sequence: CASSVAGNVNTEAFF. The CDR3 DNA follows: TGTGCCAGCAGCGTAGCCGGGAACGTGAACACTGAAGCTTTCTTT. Drawing the rest from reference TRBV9 and TRBJ1-1, the complete variable domain is DSGVTQTPKHLITATGQRVTLRCSPRSGDLSVYWYQQSLDQGLQFLIQYYNGEERAKGNILERFSAQQFPDLHSELNLSSLELGDSALYFCASSVAGNVNTEAFFGQGTRLTVV.

In its sample, this clone was seen a few times. The chain uses TRBV30 and TRBJ1-1, with D tentatively TRBD1 (6 bases). The V end was cut by 5 bases, the J end by 1 base, with 11 bases between. CDR3 length: 13 residues. CDR1 is GTSNPN, CDR2 SVGIG, per germline (reference sequence). CDR3: CAWDRTANTEAFF. CDR3 nucleotide sequence: TGTGCCTGGGACCGGACAGCGAACACTGAAGCTTTCTTT.

The chain combines TRBV12-5 with TRBJ2-5, with D possibly being TRBD2 (6 bases). V was clipped by 7 bases and J by 7 bases, with 19 bases between them. Germline CDR1 and CDR2: LGHNT and FRNRAP. This CDR3 comprises 14 residues. The CDR3 DNA is TGTGCTAGTGCCCCGCGACTAGGGACCGGGACCCAGTACTTC. Its translation is CASAPRLGTGTQYF. The whole variable domain, remainder taken from reference TRBV12-5 and TRBJ2-5, is DARVTQTPRHKVTEMGQEVTMRCQPILGHNTVFWYRQTMMQGLELLAYFRNRAPLDDSGMPKDRFSAEMPDATLATLKIQPSEPRDSAVYFCASAPRLGTGTQYFGPGTRLLVL.